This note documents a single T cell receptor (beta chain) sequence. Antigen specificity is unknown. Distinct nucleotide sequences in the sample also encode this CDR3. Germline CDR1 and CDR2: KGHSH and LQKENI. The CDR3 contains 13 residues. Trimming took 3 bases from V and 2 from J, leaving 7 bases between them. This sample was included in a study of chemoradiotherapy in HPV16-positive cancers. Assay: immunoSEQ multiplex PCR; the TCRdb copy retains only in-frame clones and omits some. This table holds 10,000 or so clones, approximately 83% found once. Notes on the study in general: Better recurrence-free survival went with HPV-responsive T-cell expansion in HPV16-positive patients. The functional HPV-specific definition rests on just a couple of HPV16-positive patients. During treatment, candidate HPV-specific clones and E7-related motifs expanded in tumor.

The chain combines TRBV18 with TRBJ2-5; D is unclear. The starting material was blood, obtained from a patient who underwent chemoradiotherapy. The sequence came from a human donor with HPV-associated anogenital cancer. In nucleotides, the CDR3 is TGTGCCAGCTCACCGGGCGGACAAGAGACCCAGTACTTC. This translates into CASSPGGQETQYF.